The table lists the clone carrying this T cell receptor beta chain with many counts. Its antigen is as yet unknown. This sample was taken from a study of T-cell reconstitution after alpha-beta-depleted transplantation in children. A library of TCRbeta sequences, prepared with unique molecular identifiers, was generated. TCRdb fed the PCR reads into MiXCR, producing one record per CDR3 protein. The data show 550,000 to 600,000 distinct CDR3 sequences, about 21% seen once. J lost 5 bases, V lost 1 base, and 2 bases had no gene match. The CDR3 runs 14 residues. From germline, CDR1 is SEHNR and CDR2 FQNEAQ (reference sequence). Study-level results: From newly produced T cells came most of the T-cell counts and diversity one year after transplant. Several hundred expanded graft clones reportedly were the source of alpha-beta T cells about two months after transplant. For some patients, TCRbeta diversity was high at day 60 because of recipient T cells and thymic progenitors that survived.

This receptor was identified in a boy under two years old who had a stem cell transplant for acute myeloid leukemia, so the T cells may come from the graft donor. Here the sequenced sample was PBMCs, mostly from graft donor cells, taken 360 days after TCRalphabeta/CD19-depleted stem cell transplant. The J gene is TRBJ2-1, the V gene TRBV7-9; 7 nucleotides match TRBD2. In DNA form, the CDR3 reads TGTGCCAGCAGCTTAGGGGACTATCACAATGAGCAGTTCTTC. Its translation is CASSLGDYHNEQFF.